This passage covers 16 T cell receptor beta chains from one sample sequenced in a study of shared clonotypes between healthy human individuals. The table came from immunoSEQ multiplex PCR; TCRdb's copy has only in-frame clones and leaves some out. The data hold a few million clones, with about 94% observed a single time. The specimen was naive CD4+ T cells sorted from blood. Subset: CD45RA+ positively selected. Receptor source: a man aged 18 to 30 in good health.

The chain recombines TRBV9 with TRBJ2-7; no clear D. Germline CDR1 SGDLS, CDR2 YYNGEE. Between the trimmed V and J ends, which lost 2 bases and 3 bases, there was a span of 15 bases. The CDR3 spans 15 residues. The DNA for the CDR3 is TGTGCCAGCAGCGTTAGCCCAAATCAAATCTACGAGCAGTACTTC. This translates into CASSVSPNQIYEQYF.

Turning to this clone: This sample also contains other DNA sequences that code for the same CDR3. The chain recombines TRBV7-3 with TRBJ2-2; unclear D gene. Trimming stripped 4 bases from V and 1 base from J, with 7 bases between. The CDR3 has 14 amino acids. Germline CDR1 reads SGHTA; CDR2 reads FQGTGA. CDR3 nucleotides: TGTGCCAGCAGCTCGGGCCTGAACACCGGGGAGCTGTTTTTT. This translates into CASSSGLNTGELFF.

V and J are TRBV5-1 and TRBJ2-2; D possibly corresponds to TRBD1 (5 bases). The germline V gene has CDR1 SGHRS and CDR2 YFSETQ. V lost 1 base to trimming and J lost 6 bases, with 7 bases between them. The CDR3 has 13 residues. The CDR3, as DNA: TGCGCCAGCAGCTTGAGGGGATCCGGGGAGCTGTTTTTT. This encodes CASSLRGSGELFF.

V usage is TRBV7-9 and J usage is TRBJ2-1, with TRBD2 matching 7 bases. CDR3 length equals 15 residues. With 2 bases clipped from V and 4 bases from J, the junction kept 5 bases outside the gene matches. Germline CDR1 is SEHNR and CDR2 is FQNEAQ (reference sequence). The CDR3 protein is CASSLRLAVYNEQFF. The CDR3 region has the DNA TGTGCCAGCAGCTTAAGGCTAGCGGTATACAATGAGCAGTTCTTC.

The chain links TRBV7-9 to TRBJ2-7, with D hard to call. The CDR3 is made up of 14 amino acids. With 1 base removed from V and 6 bases from J, the gap between germline ends came to 13 bases. The germline CDR1 and CDR2 sequences are SEHNR and FQNEAQ (reference sequence). CDR3 coding DNA: TGTGCCAGCAGCTTAGAGATGGCTTGGGGCGAGCAGTACTTC. It specifies CASSLEMAWGEQYF.

The V gene is TRBV5-6, the J gene TRBJ1-2; D not resolved. The CDR3 totals 18 residues. V lost 1 base, J lost 2 bases, and 21 bases lay in between. The germline V gene encodes CDR1 SGHDT and CDR2 YYEEEE. The CDR3 is CASSLSTFSVYGNYGYTF. DNA for the CDR3: TGTGCCAGCAGCTTGTCGACATTTTCGGTCTACGGCAACTATGGCTACACCTTC.

CDR3 sequence: CASSAGLSAAQYF. Here the CDR3 DNA reads TGTGCCAGCTCGGCCGGACTCAGCGCGGCCCAGTACTTC. The V and J genes are TRBV18 and TRBJ2-5; perhaps TRBD2 as D (5 bases). The CDR3 consists of 13 residues. V shed 6 bases and J shed 9 bases, with 17 bases lying between them. Germline V lookup: CDR1 KGHSH, CDR2 LQKENI. Filled out from reference TRBV18 and TRBJ2-5, the complete variable domain reads NAGVMQNPRHLVRRRGQEARLRCSPMKGHSHVYWYRQLPEEGLKFMVYLQKENIIDESGMPKERFSAEFPKEGPSILRIQQVVRGDSAAYFCASSAGLSAAQYFGPGTRLLVL.

The CDR3, as DNA: TGTGCCAGCAGTTTATGGGCAGGTATGATGAACACTGAAGCTTTCTTT. It encodes CASSLWAGMMNTEAFF. V and J are TRBV27 and TRBJ1-1; D ambiguous. The V end lost 1 base, the J end lost 0 bases, and 12 bases lay between the germline ends. The CDR3 spans 16 residues. Germline loops: CDR1 MNHEY, CDR2 SMNVEV (reference sequence).

The V and J genes are TRBV6-6 and TRBJ1-1; a weak D match, TRBD1 (5 bases). The germline gives CDR1 MNHNY, CDR2 SVGAGI (reference sequence). CDR3 size: 13 residues. V shed 8 bases and J shed 1 base, with 11 bases lying between them. DNA for the CDR3: TGTGCCAGCGCCCTGACAGAGAACACTGAAGCTTTCTTT. Amino acid sequence: CASALTENTEAFF.

CDR3 protein: CASSPRQGRTNEKLFF. CDR3 DNA: TGTGCCAGCAGCCCCCGGCAGGGACGAACTAATGAAAAACTGTTTTTT. V and J are TRBV5-6 and TRBJ1-4; D may be TRBD1 (5 bases). The ends were cut back, 4 bases at V and 1 base at J, with 14 bases in the middle. The CDR3 runs 16 residues. Germline values: CDR1 SGHDT, CDR2 YYEEEE.

The chain couples TRBV7-2 to TRBJ1-5; the D is unclear. This CDR3 has 13 amino acids. Germline CDR1 is SGHTA and CDR2 is FQGNSA. V was pared by 6 bases and J by 5 bases, with 11 bases between. The CDR3 region has the DNA TGTGCCAGCAGTATTACCGTGGATCAGCCCCAGCATTTT. This sequence encodes CASSITVDQPQHF.

The chain recombines TRBV29-1 with TRBJ1-1; D may be TRBD1 (5 bases). V lost 4 bases and J 3 bases, leaving 12 bases between the germline ends. Germline V CDR1 and CDR2: SQVTM, ANQGSEA. The CDR3 has 13 residues. The CDR3 sequence is CSVALGTYTEAFF. The DNA of the CDR3 is TGCAGCGTTGCCCTTGGGACGTACACTGAAGCTTTCTTT.

The chain is built from TRBV4-3 and TRBJ2-3; D tentatively reads TRBD1 or TRBD2 (5 bases each). V was cut by 4 bases and J by 6 bases, with 17 bases left in between. This CDR3 region has 15 residues. CDR1 and CDR2 from the germline V gene are LGHNA and YSLEER. CDR3 in DNA: TGCGCCAGCAGCCCCGGGACCCATCGGTCTGATACGCAGTATTTT. This sequence encodes CASSPGTHRSDTQYF.

This clone was detected only a few times. The V gene is TRBV19, the J gene TRBJ1-6; no clear D. V was trimmed by 7 bases and J by 9 bases, leaving 16 bases between them. The germline V gene has CDR1 LNHDA and CDR2 SQIVND (reference sequence). The CDR3 consists of 14 residues. CDR3 residues: CASTPDLLGSPLHF. Here the CDR3 DNA reads TGTGCCAGTACTCCGGACCTATTGGGTTCACCCCTCCACTTT.

A note on this clone: In the same sample, other DNA sequences code for this CDR3. V is TRBV11-2 and J is TRBJ2-7, with D maybe TRBD2 (5 bases). In germline, CDR1 is SGHAT, CDR2 FQNNGV. Trimming removed 4 bases at V and 4 bases at J, with 14 bases between. This CDR3 is built from 14 residues. CDR3 nucleotide sequence: TGTGCCAGCAGCTCTTCAGCGGTAGGTTACGAGCAGTACTTC. It is translated as CASSSSAVGYEQYF.

The chain couples TRBV27 to TRBJ2-2, with D perhaps TRBD1 (6 bases). The CDR3 has 15 amino acids. V was shortened by 5 bases and J by 0 bases, with 10 bases between the two germline ends. CDR1 MNHEY and CDR2 SMNVEV come from the germline V gene (reference sequence). CDR3 protein: CASSAGTTNTGELFF. CDR3 bases: TGTGCCAGCAGTGCCGGGACAACGAACACCGGGGAGCTGTTTTTT.